The 10 T cell receptor beta chains below were found in one sample sequenced in a study of blood T cell repertoires in COVID-19. TCRdb keeps only in-frame clones here, not all; method: immunoSEQ multiplex PCR. Of tens of thousands of clones in the sample, roughly 80% are singletons; the top ten hold roughly 4.8%. The specimen was peripheral blood. All receptors come from a woman aged 55-70 years with acute or convalescent COVID-19.

J is TRBJ1-3 and V is TRBV7-9, with a weak D call TRBD1 (5 bases). The CDR3 has 13 residues. V shed 4 bases and J shed 9 bases, with 13 bases lying between them. CDR1 SEHNR and CDR2 FQNEAQ come from the germline V gene (reference sequence). The CDR3 nucleotides read TGTGCCAGCAGCTCCAGTGGCGGGGGCACCATATATTTT. Its translation: CASSSSGGGTIYF. Full variable domain (remainder filled in from reference TRBV7-9 and TRBJ1-3): DTGVSQNPRHKITKRGQNVTFRCDPISEHNRLYWYRQTLGQGPEFLTYFQNEAQLEKSRLLSDRFSAERPKGSFSTLEIQRTEQGDSAMYLCASSSSGGGTIYFGEGSWLTVV.

The chain employs TRBV7-8 and TRBJ2-1, with TRBD2 matching over 7 bases. From germline, CDR1 is SGHVS and CDR2 FQNEAQ. The CDR3 has 15 amino acids. V trimming: 1 base; J trimming: 6 bases; junction bases outside the gene matches: 6. CDR3 sequence (DNA): TGTGCCAGCAGCTTAGAGAGCGGGATCGGCAATGAGCAGTTCTTC. Protein sequence: CASSLESGIGNEQFF.

V is TRBV13 and J is TRBJ1-1; 9 bases fit TRBD1. The ends lost 5 bases at V and 3 bases at J; junction bases unmatched: 7. Germline CDR1 PRHDT, CDR2 FYEKMQ (reference sequence). This CDR3 spans 15 amino acids. Written as DNA, the CDR3 is TGTGCCAGCAGCCTCCGCGGACAGGGGTACACTGAAGCTTTCTTT. Its protein product is CASSLRGQGYTEAFF.

The chain joins TRBV6-6 to TRBJ2-7, with D unclear. Trimming left V 8 bases short and J 3 bases short, with 8 bases between. Germline CDR1 is MNHNY and CDR2 is SVGAGI (reference sequence). The CDR3 has 11 amino acids. Here the CDR3 DNA reads TGTGCCAGCGAGGCAAACTACGAGCAGTACTTC. Its protein product is CASEANYEQYF.

This clone was seen only once. The gene calls are TRBV7-9 and TRBJ2-2; D is possibly TRBD2 (5 bases). This CDR3 contains 12 residues. CDR1 is SEHNR and CDR2 is FQNEAQ in the germline V gene (reference sequence). Trimming shortened V by 5 bases and J by 7 bases, and 8 bases separated the two germline ends. The CDR3 sequence: CASSRGIGELFF. DNA of the CDR3: TGTGCCAGCAGCCGAGGGATCGGGGAGCTGTTTTTT.

The chain has TRBV25-1 and TRBJ1-2; D possibly corresponds to TRBD1 (6 bases). Germline assignment: CDR1 MGHDK and CDR2 SYGVNS. The CDR3 contains 14 residues. V was clipped by 4 bases and J by 0 bases, with 9 bases between them. DNA of the CDR3: TGTGCCAGCAGTGCCGGGACAACTAACTATGGCTACACCTTC. Translation gives CASSAGTTNYGYTF.

The rearrangement links TRBV28 to TRBJ1-4, with D perhaps matching TRBD1 (5 bases). This CDR3 has 12 residues. Trimming took 6 bases from V and 6 from J, leaving 8 bases between them. Germline CDR1 and CDR2: MDHEN and SYDVKM. The CDR3 nucleotides are TGTGCCAGCAGAAGGGGTCATGAAAAACTGTTTTTT. It specifies CASRRGHEKLFF.

The chain has TRBV6-5 and TRBJ1-1, with D uncertain. Between the trimmed V and J ends, which lost 7 bases and 11 bases, there was a span of 11 bases. This CDR3 contains 10 residues. Germline lookup yields CDR1 MNHEY and CDR2 SVGAGI. CDR3 amino acids: CASNRDLAFF. In DNA, the CDR3 is TGTGCCAGCAACCGGGATTTGGCTTTCTTT.

The gene calls are TRBV19 and TRBJ1-2; 7 positions match TRBD1. J was trimmed by 1 base and V by 4 bases; bases with no gene match: 9. The CDR3 is 16 residues long. The germline V gene encodes CDR1 LNHDA and CDR2 SQIVND (reference sequence). The CDR3 spells CASSTTGTAINYGYTF. CDR3 DNA sequence: TGTGCCAGTAGTACCACCGGGACAGCGATTAACTATGGCTACACCTTC.

The rearrangement joins TRBV19 to TRBJ2-7, with 13 positions matching TRBD2. The CDR3 is 17 residues long. Germline V gives CDR1 LNHDA, CDR2 SQIVND (reference sequence). With V trimmed by 3 bases and J by 3 bases, 8 bases remained unmatched. CDR3 in DNA: TGTGCCAGTAGTATCGGCCGGACTAGCGGGAGTATCTACGAGCAGTACTTC. Its translation: CASSIGRTSGSIYEQYF.